This T cell receptor (beta chain) came from a study of cytomegalovirus exposure and HLA in healthy donors. Study overall: About 200 million T cells yielded roughly 120 million unique TCR beta sequences, as an earlier analysis found. The study, taken as a whole, reports: An analysis done earlier found most TCR beta V segments productive about 87% or about 30% of the time.

PCR employed 60 Vbeta and 13 Jbeta primers. Sequencing was performed with immunoSEQ multiplex PCR; in TCRdb, only in-frame clones are kept and a portion is missing. The table records more than 60,000 clones, about three quarters of them present only once. As regards this clone: Its specificity is not known.

V lost 1 base and J 0 bases, leaving 16 bases between the germline ends. Germline V lookup: CDR1 SGHTA, CDR2 FQGNSA. The CDR3 runs 18 residues. The origin of this receptor is a male donor in good health and CMV-seropositive. V usage is TRBV7-2 and J usage is TRBJ1-3; weak D call: TRBD1 (6 bases). Sequencing was carried out using PBMCs. CDR3 amino acids: CASSLDGAGATSGNTIYF. CDR3 DNA sequence: TGTGCCAGCAGCTTAGACGGGGCAGGGGCCACCTCTGGAAACACCATATATTTT.